This TCR beta chain was identified in a study of blood T cell repertoires in COVID-19. Across the study: Sources were T cells, B-cell-depleted T cells, or PBMCs; the material itself was cDNA or gDNA.

The germline V gene encodes CDR1 MNHEY and CDR2 SVGEGT. V shed 2 bases and J 0 bases; nucleotides not matched to a gene: 3. The CDR3 length is 16 residues. Some clones are missing from TCRdb's copy, which holds only in-frame ones; the method was immunoSEQ multiplex PCR. The sample holds 330,000 or so clones, approximately 88% seen once. The chain has TRBV6-2 or TRBV6-3 and TRBJ1-1; 10 bases map to TRBD1. The sequence derives from a man aged 25 to 40 with COVID-19, enrolled during active disease. Material: peripheral blood. CDR3 nucleotides: TGTGCCAGCAGTTACCGTGGACAGGGGGTGAACACTGAAGCTTTCTTT. As protein: CASSYRGQGVNTEAFF.